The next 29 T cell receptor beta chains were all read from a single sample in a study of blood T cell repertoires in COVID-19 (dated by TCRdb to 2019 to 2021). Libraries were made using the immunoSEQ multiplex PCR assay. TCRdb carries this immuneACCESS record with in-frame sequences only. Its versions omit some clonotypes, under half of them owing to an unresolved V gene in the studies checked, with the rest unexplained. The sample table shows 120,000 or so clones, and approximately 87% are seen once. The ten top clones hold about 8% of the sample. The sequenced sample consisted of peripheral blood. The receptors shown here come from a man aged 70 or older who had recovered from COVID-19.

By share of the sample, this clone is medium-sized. Written as DNA, the CDR3 is TGTGCCAGTAGTATAGTTCCAGATTACGAGCAGTACTTC. Its protein is CASSIVPDYEQYF. The chain recombines TRBV19 with TRBJ2-7, with D uncertain. This CDR3 has 13 amino acids. V was shortened by 1 base and J by 4 bases, with 8 bases between the two germline ends. Germline V gene lookup returns CDR1 LNHDA and CDR2 SQIVND (reference sequence).

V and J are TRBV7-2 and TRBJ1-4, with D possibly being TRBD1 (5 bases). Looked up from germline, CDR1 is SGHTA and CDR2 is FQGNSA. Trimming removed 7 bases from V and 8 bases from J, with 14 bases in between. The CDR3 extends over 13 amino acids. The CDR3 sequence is CASTPRQGEKLFF. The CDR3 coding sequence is TGTGCCAGCACCCCGAGGCAGGGAGAAAAACTGTTTTTT. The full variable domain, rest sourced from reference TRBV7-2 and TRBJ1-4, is GAGVSQSPSNKVTEKGKDVELRCDPISGHTALYWYRQSLGQGLEFLIYFQGNSAPDKSGLPSDRFSAERTGGSVSTLTIQRTQQEDSAVYLCASTPRQGEKLFFGSGTQLSVL.

CDR3 sequence: CASTRQGLYGYTF. In nucleotides, the CDR3 is TGTGCCAGTACCCGACAGGGCCTGTATGGCTACACCTTC. The V and J genes are TRBV19 and TRBJ1-2; 7 nucleotides match TRBD1. The germline V gene has CDR1 LNHDA and CDR2 SQIVND (reference sequence). The CDR3 is made up of 13 amino acids. With 7 bases clipped from V and 5 bases from J, the junction kept 7 bases outside the gene matches.

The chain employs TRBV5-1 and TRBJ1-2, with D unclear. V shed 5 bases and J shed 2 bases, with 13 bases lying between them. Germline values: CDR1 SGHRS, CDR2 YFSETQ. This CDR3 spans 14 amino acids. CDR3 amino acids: CASREGGENYGYTF. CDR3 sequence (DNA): TGCGCCAGCAGGGAGGGAGGCGAAAACTATGGCTACACCTTC.

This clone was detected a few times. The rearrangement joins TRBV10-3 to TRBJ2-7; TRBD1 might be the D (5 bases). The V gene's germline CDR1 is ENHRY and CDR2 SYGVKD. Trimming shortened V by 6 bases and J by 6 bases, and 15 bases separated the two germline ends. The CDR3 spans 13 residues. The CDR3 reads CAISGTQGSEQYF. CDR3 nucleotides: TGTGCCATCAGCGGAACCCAGGGTAGCGAGCAGTACTTC.

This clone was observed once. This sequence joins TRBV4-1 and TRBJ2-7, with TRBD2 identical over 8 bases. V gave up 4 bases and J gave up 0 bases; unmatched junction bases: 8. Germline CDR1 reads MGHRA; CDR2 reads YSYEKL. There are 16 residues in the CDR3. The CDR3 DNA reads TGCGCCAGCAGCCGCCTACTAGCGGCTAGCTCCTACGAGCAGTACTTC. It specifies CASSRLLAASSYEQYF.

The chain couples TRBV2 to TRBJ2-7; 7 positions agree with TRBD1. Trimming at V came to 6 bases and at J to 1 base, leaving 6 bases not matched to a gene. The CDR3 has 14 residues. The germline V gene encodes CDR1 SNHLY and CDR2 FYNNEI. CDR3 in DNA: TGTGCCAGCAGACGGACAGGAGATTCCTACGAGCAGTACTTC. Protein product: CASRRTGDSYEQYF.

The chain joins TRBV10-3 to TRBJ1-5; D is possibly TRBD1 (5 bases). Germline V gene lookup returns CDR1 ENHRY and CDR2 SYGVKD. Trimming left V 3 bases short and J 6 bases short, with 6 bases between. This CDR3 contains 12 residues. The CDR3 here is CAISERGQPQHF. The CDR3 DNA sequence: TGTGCCATCAGTGAAAGGGGTCAGCCCCAGCATTTT.

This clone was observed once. For the CDR3, the DNA is TGTGCCAGCAGCTTGGGGGACAGGGAGACCTACGAGCAGTACTTC. As protein: CASSLGDRETYEQYF. The chain uses TRBV11-2 and TRBJ2-7; 9 nucleotides agree with TRBD1. CDR3 size: 15 residues. Germline CDR1 reads SGHAT; CDR2 reads FQNNGV. After removal of 3 bases from V and 2 bases from J, the junction contained 5 bases not matched to a gene.

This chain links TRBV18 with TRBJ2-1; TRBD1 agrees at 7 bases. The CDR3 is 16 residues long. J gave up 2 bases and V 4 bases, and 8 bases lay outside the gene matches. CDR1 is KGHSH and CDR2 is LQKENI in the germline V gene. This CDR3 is CASSQRTGEAYNEQFF. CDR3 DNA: TGTGCCAGCTCACAGAGGACAGGCGAAGCCTACAATGAGCAGTTCTTC.

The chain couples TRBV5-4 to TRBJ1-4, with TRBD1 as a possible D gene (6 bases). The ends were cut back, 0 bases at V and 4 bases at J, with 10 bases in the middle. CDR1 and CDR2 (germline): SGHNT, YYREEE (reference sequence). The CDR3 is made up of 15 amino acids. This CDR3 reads CASSLGIGGNEKLFF. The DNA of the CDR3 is TGTGCCAGCAGCTTGGGGATAGGGGGTAATGAAAAACTGTTTTTT.

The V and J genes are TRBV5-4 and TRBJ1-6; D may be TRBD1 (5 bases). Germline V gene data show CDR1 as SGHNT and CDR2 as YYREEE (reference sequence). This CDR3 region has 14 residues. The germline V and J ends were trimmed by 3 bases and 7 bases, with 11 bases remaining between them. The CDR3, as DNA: TGTGCCAGCAGCTGGAGCGGGGGGAATTCACCCCTCCACTTT. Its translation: CASSWSGGNSPLHF.

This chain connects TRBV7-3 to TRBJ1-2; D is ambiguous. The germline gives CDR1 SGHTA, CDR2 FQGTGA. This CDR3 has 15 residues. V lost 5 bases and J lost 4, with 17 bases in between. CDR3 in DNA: TGTGCCAGCAGCACGGGTAGTTACACCGGCTATGGCTACACCTTC. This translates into CASSTGSYTGYGYTF.

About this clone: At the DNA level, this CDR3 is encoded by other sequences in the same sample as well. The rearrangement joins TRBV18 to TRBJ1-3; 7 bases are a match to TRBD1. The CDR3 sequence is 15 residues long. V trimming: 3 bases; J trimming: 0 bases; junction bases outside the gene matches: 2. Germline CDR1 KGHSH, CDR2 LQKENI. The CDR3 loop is CASSPDRTSGNTIYF. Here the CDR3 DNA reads TGTGCCAGCTCACCGGACAGGACCTCTGGAAACACCATATATTTT.

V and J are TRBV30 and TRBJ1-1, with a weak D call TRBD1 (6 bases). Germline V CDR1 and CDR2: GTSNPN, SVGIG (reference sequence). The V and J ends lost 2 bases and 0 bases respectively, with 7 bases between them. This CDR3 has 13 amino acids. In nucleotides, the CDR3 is TGTGCCTGGAGTCGACAGGTGAACACTGAAGCTTTCTTT. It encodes CAWSRQVNTEAFF.

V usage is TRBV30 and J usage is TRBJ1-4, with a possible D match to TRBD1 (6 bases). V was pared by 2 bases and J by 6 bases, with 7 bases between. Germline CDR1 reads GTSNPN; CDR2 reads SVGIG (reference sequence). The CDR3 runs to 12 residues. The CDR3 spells CAWSWGHEKLFF. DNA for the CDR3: TGTGCCTGGAGTTGGGGGCATGAAAAACTGTTTTTT.

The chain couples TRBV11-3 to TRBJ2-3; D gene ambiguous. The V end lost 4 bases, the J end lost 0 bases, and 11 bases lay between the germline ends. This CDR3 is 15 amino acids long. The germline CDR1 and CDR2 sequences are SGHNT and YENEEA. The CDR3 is CASSSERVSTDTQYF. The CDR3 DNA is TGTGCCAGCAGCTCAGAGCGAGTCAGCACAGATACGCAGTATTTT.

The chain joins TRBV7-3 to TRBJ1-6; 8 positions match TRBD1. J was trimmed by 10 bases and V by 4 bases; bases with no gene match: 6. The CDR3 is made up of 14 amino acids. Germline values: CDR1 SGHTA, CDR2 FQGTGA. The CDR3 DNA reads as TGTGCCAGCAGCTCCAGGGGGCGCGGGTCACCCCTCCACTTT. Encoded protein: CASSSRGRGSPLHF.

The CDR3 loop is CASSLETANEQFF. As DNA, the CDR3 is TGCGCCAGCAGCTTGGAGACAGCCAATGAGCAGTTCTTC. V is TRBV5-1 and J is TRBJ2-1; tentatively, D is TRBD1 (5 bases). The germline V gene has CDR1 SGHRS and CDR2 YFSETQ. The CDR3 is 13 residues long. The V gene lost 0 bases and the J gene lost 6 bases, with 7 bases spanning the gap.

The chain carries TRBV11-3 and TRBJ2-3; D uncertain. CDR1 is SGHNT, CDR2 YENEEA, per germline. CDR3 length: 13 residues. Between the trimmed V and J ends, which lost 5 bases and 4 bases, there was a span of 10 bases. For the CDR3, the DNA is TGTGCCAGCAGCGGAGCATCGTCAGATACGCAGTATTTT. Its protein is CASSGASSDTQYF.

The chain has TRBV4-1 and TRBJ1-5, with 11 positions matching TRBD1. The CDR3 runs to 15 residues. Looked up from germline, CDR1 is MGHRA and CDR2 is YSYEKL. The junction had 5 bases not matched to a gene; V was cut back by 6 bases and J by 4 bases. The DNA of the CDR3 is TGCGCCAGCAGTCGGGGACAGGGGGTAAATCAGCCCCAGCATTTT. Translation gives CASSRGQGVNQPQHF.

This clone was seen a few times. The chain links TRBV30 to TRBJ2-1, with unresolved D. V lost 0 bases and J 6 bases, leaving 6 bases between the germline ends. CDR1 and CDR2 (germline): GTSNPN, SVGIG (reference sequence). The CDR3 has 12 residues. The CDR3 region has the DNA TGTGCCTGGAGTGTACTTGGCAATGAGCAGTTCTTC. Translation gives CAWSVLGNEQFF.

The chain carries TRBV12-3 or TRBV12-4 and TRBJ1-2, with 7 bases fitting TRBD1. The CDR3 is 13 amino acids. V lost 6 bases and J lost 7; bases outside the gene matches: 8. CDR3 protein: CASRAGGLSGYTF. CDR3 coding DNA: TGTGCCAGCAGGGCAGGGGGTTTATCTGGCTACACCTTC.

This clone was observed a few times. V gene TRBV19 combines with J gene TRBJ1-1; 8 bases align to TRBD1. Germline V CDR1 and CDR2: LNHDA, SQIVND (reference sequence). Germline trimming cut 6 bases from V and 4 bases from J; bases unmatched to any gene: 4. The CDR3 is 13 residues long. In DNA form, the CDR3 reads TGTGCCAGTAGAGAACAGGGGGGCACTGAAGCTTTCTTT. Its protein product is CASREQGGTEAFF.

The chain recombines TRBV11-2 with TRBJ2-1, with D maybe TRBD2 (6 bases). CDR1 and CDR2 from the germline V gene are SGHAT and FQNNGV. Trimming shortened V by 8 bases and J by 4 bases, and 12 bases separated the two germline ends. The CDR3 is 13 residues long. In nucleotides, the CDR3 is TGTGCCAGCCGAAAGGAGGGGTACAATGAGCAGTTCTTC. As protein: CASRKEGYNEQFF.

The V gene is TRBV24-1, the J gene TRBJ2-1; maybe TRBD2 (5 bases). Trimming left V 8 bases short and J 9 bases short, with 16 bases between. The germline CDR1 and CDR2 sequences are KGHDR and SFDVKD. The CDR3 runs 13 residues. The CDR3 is CATNRDYLGEQFF. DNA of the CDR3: TGTGCCACCAATCGGGATTACCTGGGTGAGCAGTTCTTC.

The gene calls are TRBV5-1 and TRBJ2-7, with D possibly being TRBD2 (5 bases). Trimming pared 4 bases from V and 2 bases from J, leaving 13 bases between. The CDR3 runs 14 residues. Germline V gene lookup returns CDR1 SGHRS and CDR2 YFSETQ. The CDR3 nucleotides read TGCGCCAGCAGCCCAACGGGATCGACCTACGAGCAGTACTTC. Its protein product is CASSPTGSTYEQYF. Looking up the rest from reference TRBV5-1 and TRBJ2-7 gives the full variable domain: KAGVTQTPRYLIKTRGQQVTLSCSPISGHRSVSWYQQTPGQGLQFLFEYFSETQRNKGNFPGRFSGRQFSNSRSEMNVSTLELGDSALYLCASSPTGSTYEQYFGPGTRLTVT.

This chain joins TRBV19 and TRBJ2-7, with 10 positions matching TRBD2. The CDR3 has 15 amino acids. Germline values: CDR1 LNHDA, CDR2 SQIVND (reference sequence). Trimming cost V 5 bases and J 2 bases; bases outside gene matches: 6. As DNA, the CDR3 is TGTGCCAGTAGTTTGACTAGCGGGCGTACCTACGAGCAGTACTTC. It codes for CASSLTSGRTYEQYF.

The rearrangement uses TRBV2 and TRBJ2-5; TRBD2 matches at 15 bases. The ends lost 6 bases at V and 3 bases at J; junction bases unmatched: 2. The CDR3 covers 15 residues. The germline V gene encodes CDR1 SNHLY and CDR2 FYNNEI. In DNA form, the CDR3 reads TGTGCCAGCAGCAGGACTAGCGGGAGGGAAGAGACCCAGTACTTC. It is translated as CASSRTSGREETQYF.